This record looks at one T cell receptor beta chain sequence and its context. Its specificity is unknown. These data come from a study of cytomegalovirus exposure and HLA in healthy donors. General study points: The listing of 150 to 200 TCR beta chains classed them as cytomegalovirus-associated. Most TCRs appeared rarely, but some public TCRs recurred in many donors. Confirmation was obtained in vitro that a few CMV-associated chains are specific for CMV antigens.

This CDR3 is 16 amino acids long. The germline V gene encodes CDR1 SGHVS and CDR2 FQNEAQ. V lost 1 base and J 0 bases, leaving 11 bases between the germline ends. Separation from the roughly 700-subject first cohort characterized the roughly 120-subject validation cohort, to which the donors belonged. Some clones are missing from TCRdb's copy, which holds only in-frame ones; the method was immunoSEQ multiplex PCR. Among roughly 190,000 clones listed, about 82% were seen once. This TCR derives from a woman in her late teens or twenties in good health and CMV-seronegative. The chain employs TRBV7-8 and TRBJ2-3, with D hard to call. Sequences were obtained from PBMCs. The DNA of the CDR3 is TGTGCCAGCAGCTTAGAATTGGCGGCTAGCACAGATACGCAGTATTTT. This translates into CASSLELAASTDTQYF. Together with reference TRBV7-8 and TRBJ2-3, the CDR3 gives the full variable domain: GAGVSQSPRYKVAKRGQDVALRCDPISGHVSLFWYQQALGQGPEFLTYFQNEAQLDKSGLPSDRFFAERPEGSVSTLKIQRTQQEDSAVYLCASSLELAASTDTQYFGPGTRLTVL.